The T cell receptor beta chain under discussion was sequenced for a study of blood T cell repertoires in COVID-19. The protocol was immunoSEQ multiplex PCR, while the TCRdb copy is restricted to in-frame clones and leaves out a portion. Among some 300,000 clones listed, roughly 89% were seen once. Germline V gene sequence: CDR1 SEHNR, CDR2 FQNEAQ (reference sequence). Germline trimming cut 4 bases from V and 0 bases from J; bases unmatched to any gene: 11. This CDR3 spans 19 amino acids. The sequenced sample consisted of peripheral blood. This TCR was sampled from a woman aged 25 to 39 with COVID-19, enrolled during active disease. V usage is TRBV7-9 and J usage is TRBJ1-6, with TRBD1 matching over 8 bases. CDR3 in DNA: TGTGCCAGCAGCTCGGGACAGGTTAATTACAGCTCCTATAATTCACCCCTCCACTTT. Its protein is CASSSGQVNYSSYNSPLHF.